This T cell receptor beta chain comes out of a study of CD8+CD57+ T cells in acquired aplastic anemia. Overall study context: Sorted CD4+ plus CD8+ cells gave DNA averaging roughly 3.5 ug.

The V gene's germline CDR1 is DFQATT and CDR2 SNEGSKA (reference sequence). This CDR3 comprises 14 residues. The authors sequenced patients whose flow cytometry had shown CD8+CD57+ cell expansion. For CDR3 and TCR beta VDJ profiling, genomic DNA was the template used. Via MiXCR, TCRdb re-called the reads, giving one row per CDR3 protein. The sample carries over 150,000 distinct CDR3 sequences, around 75% recorded once. This chain uses TRBV20-1 with TRBJ2-1; D tentatively fits TRBD1 or TRBD2 (5 bases each). The DNA end lines up better with TRBJ2-7; the J call may be wrong. This sequence originates from a human donor with aplastic anemia. What was sequenced was sorted CD4+, CD8+, or CD8+CD57+ T cells (not recorded which) from PBMCs. CDR3 sequence (DNA): TGCAGTGCTAGTGAGGCAGGGAGCTCCTACGAGCAGTACTTC. Its translation is CSASEAGSSYEQYF.